This T cell receptor beta chain comes out of a study of blood T cells in healthy people across ages. V lost 6 bases to trimming and J lost 5 bases; unmatched junction nucleotides: 13. There are 15 residues in the CDR3. Germline CDR1 reads SGHTA; CDR2 reads FQGNSA. Next came a second PCR, run for about 6 to 12 cycles, which used a sample-barcoded 5' primer along with a J-beta primer mix. Sequencing yielded, for each sample, at least 3 million paired-end reads carrying CDR3. TCRdb re-called the 5' RACE reads with MiXCR, one entry per CDR3 protein. Among 600,000 to 850,000 distinct CDR3 sequences listed, about 40% were seen once. Comment on this clonotype: Being one base from a much bigger clone, this may be a read error.

Source material: blood. The rearrangement links TRBV7-2 to TRBJ2-7; 7 bases match TRBD2. The clonotype was recovered from a woman aged 55-69 years in good health. CDR3: CASSRERGRSHEQYF. The CDR3 DNA sequence: TGTGCCAGCAGTCGGGAGCGGGGACGTTCCCACGAGCAGTACTTC.